The text below deals with one TCR beta chain. These data are taken from a study of T cells in Graves' hyperthyroidism and ophthalmopathy. The overall study: Pretreatment peripheral blood was obtained at initial diagnosis.

Criteria for exclusion of patients were uncontrolled infection, other autoimmune disease, pregnancy or lactation. This CDR3 has 14 residues. Losses at the gene ends were 7 bases for V and 5 bases for J; bases not matched to a gene: 9. Per the germline V gene, CDR1 is SNHLY and CDR2 is FYNNEI. RNA transcripts provided the source from which TCR beta CDR3 regions were amplified. TCR CDR3 underwent first-round RT-PCR with the HTBI primer set. MiXCR was run by TCRdb on the multiplex PCR reads, yielding one entry per CDR3 protein. The sample contains about 410,000 distinct CDR3 sequences, over 12% of which appear only once.

Sequenced sample: blood. This clonotype was sampled from a man aged 18 to 30 with Graves' ophthalmopathy. The gene calls are TRBV2 and TRBJ1-1; 8 positions agree with TRBD1. Here the CDR3 reads CASTRTGKRTEAFF. The CDR3 bases are TGTGCCAGCACTCGGACAGGGAAGAGGACTGAAGCTTTCTTT.